Listed below are T cell receptor beta chains from one sample, sequenced in a study of blood T cells in healthy people across ages. TCRdb fed the 5' RACE reads into MiXCR, producing one record per CDR3 protein. The table shows about 1.1 million distinct CDR3 sequences, with about two fifths occurring only once. What was sequenced was blood. Receptors were obtained from a man aged 18 to 35 in good health. CDR3s include the opening cysteine and the closing phenylalanine or tryptophan. D genes are given only for firm matches. Part of the rows lack a size; the others show once, few, many or a class for expanded clones.

. | . | TRBJ2-2 | TRBV7-9 | CASSLGPARENTGELFF | TGTGCCAGCAGCTTAGGACCCGCACGGGAGAACACCGGGGAGCTGTTTTTT
few | . | TRBJ2-3 | TRBV6-2/TRBV6-3 | CASSYPRAADTQYF | TGTGCCAGCAGTTACCCCAGGGCGGCAGATACGCAGTATTTT
. | . | TRBJ2-3 | TRBV6-2/TRBV6-3 | CASSYSKAVLGADTQYF | TGTGCCAGCAGTTACTCGAAAGCCGTCTTAGGCGCAGATACGCAGTATTTT
. | . | TRBJ2-7 | TRBV7-3 | CASSPSPGLYYNEQYF | TGTGCCAGCAGCCCAAGTCCGGGACTGTACTACAATGAGCAGTACTTC
. | . | TRBJ2-7 | TRBV7-2 | CASSFRGGNNEQYF | TGTGCCAGCAGCTTCAGGGGGGGAAACAATGAGCAGTACTTC
. | TRBD2 | TRBJ2-7 | TRBV29-1 | CSVVSGARVSYEQYF | TGCAGCGTTGTAAGCGGGGCGCGGGTTTCCTACGAGCAGTACTTC
. | TRBD1 | TRBJ1-4 | TRBV7-9 | CASSYRGQLNEKLFF | TGTGCCAGCAGCTACAGGGGGCAACTTAATGAAAAACTGTTTTTT
. | . | TRBJ1-2 | TRBV7-2 | CATSLRRSQDYGYTF | TGTGCCACCAGCTTACGTAGGTCGCAGGACTATGGCTACACCTTC
. | . | TRBJ1-5 | TRBV27 | CASSLRIYQPQHF | TGTGCCAGCAGTTTAAGAATCTATCAGCCCCAGCATTTT
few | . | TRBJ1-5 | TRBV29-1 | CSVVTGSNQPQHF | TGCAGCGTTGTCACGGGGAGCAATCAGCCCCAGCATTTT
. | . | TRBJ1-1 | TRBV7-9 | CASSLNAGPGNTEAFF | TGTGCCAGCAGCTTAAATGCGGGCCCTGGGAACACTGAAGCTTTCTTT
few | TRBD1 | TRBJ1-1 | TRBV7-2 | CASSLKTGGTEAFF | TGTGCCAGCAGCTTAAAGACAGGGGGTACTGAAGCTTTCTTT
. | . | TRBJ1-1 | TRBV12-3/TRBV12-4 | CASSLAYGGVMNTEAFF | TGTGCCAGCAGTTTAGCATACGGCGGAGTCATGAACACTGAAGCTTTCTTT
few | . | TRBJ1-2 | TRBV14 | CASSPINSGYTF | TGTGCCAGCAGCCCCATTAATAGCGGCTACACCTTC
. | . | TRBJ1-1 | TRBV7-9 | CASSSGEGGNTEAFF | TGTGCCAGCAGCTCGGGGGAGGGAGGGAACACTGAAGCTTTCTTT
many | . | TRBJ2-3 | TRBV4-2 | CASSQAQRVLGTDTQYF | TGTGCCAGCAGCCAAGCCCAGCGGGTGCTTGGCACAGATACGCAGTATTTT
few | . | TRBJ2-2 | TRBV5-1 | CASSLMGGTGELFF | TGCGCCAGCAGCTTGATGGGTGGCACCGGGGAGCTGTTTTTT
. | . | TRBJ2-7 | TRBV7-4 | CASSLDPGQPSSYEQYF | TGTGCCAGCAGCTTAGACCCAGGACAGCCCAGCTCCTACGAGCAGTACTTC
. | . | TRBJ1-1 | TRBV6-1 | CASSGGTLEAFF | TGTGCCAGCAGTGGGGGGACACTTGAAGCTTTCTTT
. | . | TRBJ2-2 | TRBV10-3 | CAFSGTGNTGELFF | TGTGCCTTTTCCGGGACGGGCAACACCGGGGAGCTGTTTTTT
many | . | TRBJ1-5 | TRBV29-1 | CSVGEDSNQPQHF | TGCAGCGTTGGGGAAGATAGCAATCAGCCCCAGCATTTT
. | . | TRBJ2-1 | TRBV6-5 | CASSYPGFSYNEQFF | TGTGCCAGCAGTTACCCAGGGTTCTCCTACAATGAGCAGTTCTTC
. | . | TRBJ2-7 | TRBV6-5 | CASSPGAHRRYEQYF | TGTGCCAGCAGTCCCGGGGCCCACAGAAGGTACGAGCAGTACTTC
few | . | TRBJ1-2 | TRBV27 | CASSPGGEGGGFNYGYTF | TGTGCCAGCAGCCCCGGCGGGGAAGGTGGCGGATTTAACTATGGCTACACCTTC
. | . | TRBJ1-1 | TRBV25-1 | CASSEGPQGPEAFF | TGTGCCAGCAGTGAAGGGCCTCAGGGCCCTGAAGCTTTCTTT
many | . | TRBJ2-7 | TRBV25-1 | CASSRAGYEQYF | TGTGCCAGCAGCCGAGCTGGCTACGAGCAGTACTTC
. | . | TRBJ2-1 | TRBV5-5 | CASSNGQSSYKEQFF | TGTGCCAGCAGCAACGGACAGAGCTCCTACAAGGAGCAGTTCTTC
few | . | TRBJ2-3 | TRBV9 | CASRNPGGGTQYF | TGTGCCAGCAGAAATCCAGGGGGAGGGACGCAGTATTTT
few | TRBD1 | TRBJ1-4 | TRBV20-1 | CSADRDEKLFF | TGCAGTGCCGACAGGGATGAAAAACTGTTTTTT
. | TRBD1 | TRBJ2-1 | TRBV12-3/TRBV12-4 | CASSLPPGDRGRTNEQFF | TGTGCCAGCAGTTTACCCCCTGGGGACAGGGGGCGAACCAATGAGCAGTTCTTC
. | . | TRBJ1-1 | TRBV28 | CASSNRISNTEAFF | TGTGCCAGCAGTAACAGGATTTCAAACACTGAAGCTTTCTTT
many | TRBD1 | TRBJ1-1 | TRBV6-5 | CASRGQVNTEAFF | TGTGCCAGCAGGGGACAGGTCAACACTGAAGCTTTCTTT
few | . | TRBJ1-2 | TRBV12-3/TRBV12-4 | CASSPSQVEGYTF | TGTGCCAGCAGCCCCTCCCAGGTGGAGGGCTACACCTTC
. | . | TRBJ1-1 | TRBV13 | CASSSPAGFPEAFF | TGTGCCAGCAGCTCCCCGGCGGGGTTTCCTGAAGCTTTCTTT
. | . | TRBJ1-5 | TRBV6-2/TRBV6-3 | CASSYFDNQPQHF | TGTGCCAGCAGTTACTTCGACAATCAGCCCCAGCATTTT
few | TRBD1 | TRBJ2-7 | TRBV29-1 | CSVGPRDRVDYNEQYF | TGCAGCGTTGGACCTCGGGACAGGGTGGACTACAATGAGCAGTACTTC
few | . | TRBJ1-1 | TRBV7-2 | CASSLVSGTEAFF | TGTGCCAGCTCACTCGTCAGCGGGACTGAAGCTTTCTTT
few | . | TRBJ1-1 | TRBV7-2 | CASSSFPRGNTEAFF | TGTGCCAGCAGCTCATTCCCCCGGGGGAACACTGAAGCTTTCTTT
. | . | TRBJ1-1 | TRBV9 | CASSVGRVNTEAFF | TGTGCCAGCAGCGTCGGACGCGTGAACACTGAAGCTTTCTTT
few | TRBD2 | TRBJ2-3 | TRBV4-1 | CASSHPQGTSGGEGFSTDTQYF | TGCGCCAGCAGCCACCCCCAAGGGACTAGCGGGGGTGAGGGTTTTAGCACAGATACGCAGTATTTT
. | TRBD1 | TRBJ2-2 | TRBV7-8 | CAGSADRVVGELFF | TGTGCCGGCAGCGCCGACAGGGTTGTCGGGGAGCTGTTTTTT
once | TRBD1 | TRBJ1-5 | TRBV9 | CASSALDRGEPQHF | TGTGCCAGCAGCGCCCTTGACAGGGGAGAGCCCCAGCATTTT
. | . | TRBJ1-5 | TRBV21-1 | CASSKGRQPQHF | TGTGCCAGCAGCAAAGGGAGACAGCCCCAGCATTTT
. | . | TRBJ1-5 | TRBV12-3/TRBV12-4 | CASAGQNQPQHF | TGTGCCAGTGCGGGCCAGAATCAGCCCCAGCATTTT
. | . | TRBJ2-1 | TRBV2 | CASMDDQVAREQFF | TGTGCCAGCATGGACGATCAGGTAGCCCGTGAGCAGTTCTTC
few | TRBD1 | TRBJ1-2 | TRBV3-1 | CASSQGGGDRGPYGYTF | TGTGCCAGCAGCCAAGGGGGAGGGGACAGGGGACCGTATGGCTACACCTTC
. | . | TRBJ2-2 | TRBV7-2 | CASTLDNVNTGELFF | TGTGCCAGCACCTTAGATAACGTGAACACCGGGGAGCTGTTTTTT
. | TRBD2 | TRBJ2-7 | TRBV9 | CASSVAASGNNEQYF | TGTGCCAGCAGCGTAGCCGCTAGCGGAAACAATGAGCAGTACTTC
. | TRBD1 | TRBJ2-2 | TRBV12-3/TRBV12-4 | CASSYGTGTGELFF | TGTGCCAGCAGCTATGGGACAGGAACCGGGGAGCTGTTTTTT
once | . | TRBJ2-1 | TRBV6-5 | CASSSTLGSYNEQFF | TGTGCCAGCAGCTCCACCCTGGGGTCCTACAATGAGCAGTTCTTC
. | . | TRBJ2-2 | TRBV5-1 | CASSGGTNGELFF | TGCGCCAGCAGCGGAGGGACGAACGGGGAGCTGTTTTTT
. | . | TRBJ1-5 | TRBV7-9 | CASSPAGPNQPQHF | TGTGCCAGCAGCCCAGCCGGTCCCAATCAGCCCCAGCATTTT
few | . | TRBJ1-1 | TRBV7-6 | CASSSSFKDTEAFF | TGTGCCAGCAGCTCCTCTTTCAAGGACACTGAAGCTTTCTTT
. | TRBD2 | TRBJ2-1 | TRBV2 | CASSGELAAIEQFF | TGTGCCAGCAGTGGTGAACTAGCGGCTATTGAGCAGTTCTTC